This T cell receptor (beta chain) was profiled in a study of identical twins. The study, taken as a whole, reports: Excess low generation probability was seen in twin-shared out-of-frame alpha sequences. There were fewer insertions in abundant cord blood beta clonotypes, but memory repertoires showed no such pattern. Conclusions relied on cross-sectional statistical analysis, not following the same donors.

A universal primer binding site was introduced by template switching. The final cDNA contained unique molecular identifiers. TCRdb used MiXCR to reprocess the 5' RACE reads, holding one entry per CDR3 protein. The sample yields 550,000 to 700,000 distinct CDR3 sequences, more than 9% seen once. Regarding this clonotype: Antigen specificity is unknown.

Germline V lookup: CDR1 SEHNR, CDR2 FQNEAQ (reference sequence). CDR3 length: 12 amino acids. V was clipped by 5 bases and J by 3 bases, with 4 bases between them. Another study also made use of these data, one on yellow fever vaccine responses in identical twins.

This TCR was recovered from a woman in her late teens or twenties in good health. What was sequenced was PBMCs. The rearrangement links TRBV7-9 to TRBJ2-2; D uncertain. The CDR3 nucleotides read TGTGCCAGCAGCCAACACACCGGGGAGCTGTTTTTT. Amino acid sequence: CASSQHTGELFF.